This T cell receptor (beta chain) was identified in a study of cytomegalovirus exposure and HLA in healthy donors. The wider study: Ancestry clustering placed 81% of under 450 genotyped donors in the Caucasian-associated cluster. Study-level findings and limits: In a later analysis, TCR beta V- and J-gene trimming was associated with a missense DCLRE1C variant. Compared with the roughly 670-donor mean, an Asian-associated ancestry cluster reportedly had fewer N-insertions, according to a later analysis. Among the sequence variants, a highly shared cluster was likely an artifact of sequencing.

13 Jbeta primers and 60 Vbeta primers were used for the PCR. Assay: immunoSEQ multiplex PCR; the TCRdb copy retains only in-frame clones and omits some. Here the sample spans about 150,000 clones, roughly 83% being singletons. The trim removed 1 base at V and 7 bases at J, leaving 4 bases unmatched. From germline, CDR1 is LGHNA and CDR2 YNFKEQ. The CDR3 sequence is 14 residues long. On this clone itself: Its antigen is currently unknown.

The chain is built from TRBV4-2 and TRBJ2-3; TRBD2 matches 8 bases. The sample taken for sequencing was PBMCs. This clonotype was obtained from a human donor in good health. CDR3 coding DNA: TGTGCCAGCAGCCAAGTGGGACTAGGCAATACGCAGTATTTT. Amino acids: CASSQVGLGNTQYF.